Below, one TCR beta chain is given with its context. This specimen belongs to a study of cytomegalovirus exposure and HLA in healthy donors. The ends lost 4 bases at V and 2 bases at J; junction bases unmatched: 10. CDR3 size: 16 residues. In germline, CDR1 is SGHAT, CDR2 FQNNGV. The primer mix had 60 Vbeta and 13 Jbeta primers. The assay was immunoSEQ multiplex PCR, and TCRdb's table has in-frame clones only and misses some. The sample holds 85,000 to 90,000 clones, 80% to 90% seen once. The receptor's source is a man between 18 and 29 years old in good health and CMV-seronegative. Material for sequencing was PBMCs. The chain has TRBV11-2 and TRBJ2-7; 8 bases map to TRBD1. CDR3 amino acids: CASSWGPGTGTYEQYF. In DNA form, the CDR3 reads TGTGCCAGCAGCTGGGGGCCGGGGACAGGTACCTACGAGCAGTACTTC.